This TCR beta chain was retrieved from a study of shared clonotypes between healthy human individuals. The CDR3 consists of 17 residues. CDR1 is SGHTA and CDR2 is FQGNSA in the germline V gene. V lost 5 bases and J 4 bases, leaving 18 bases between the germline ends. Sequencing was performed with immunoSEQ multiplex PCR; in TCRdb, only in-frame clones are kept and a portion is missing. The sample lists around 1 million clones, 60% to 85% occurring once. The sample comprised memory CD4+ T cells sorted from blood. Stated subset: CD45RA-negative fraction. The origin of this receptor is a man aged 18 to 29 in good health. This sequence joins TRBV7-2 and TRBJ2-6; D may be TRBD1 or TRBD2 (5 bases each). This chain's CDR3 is CASSPGPTPFGANVLTF. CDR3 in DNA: TGTGCCAGCAGCCCGGGACCCACGCCCTTCGGGGCCAACGTCCTGACTTTC.